These T cell receptor beta chains were read from a single sample in a study of cytomegalovirus exposure and HLA in healthy donors. Assay used: immunoSEQ multiplex PCR; TCRdb lists only in-frame clones, some missing. The sample consists of about 110,000 clones, around 84% of them appearing once. The sample comprised PBMCs. The receptors were sampled from a man aged 25 to 45 in good health and CMV-seropositive. Each CDR3 is given with its conserved first and last residue. A D gene is named only where the DNA matches it firmly. Expanded clones are given a class, and other clones once, few, many or no size at all.

j_gene: TRBJ2-7; d_gene: TRBD1; abundance: -; v_gene: TRBV7-2; CDR3aa: CASSDRQGYEQYF; CDR3nt: TGTGCCAGCAGCGATCGACAGGGGTACGAGCAGTACTTC
j_gene: TRBJ1-2; d_gene: TRBD1; abundance: -; v_gene: TRBV5-4; CDR3aa: CASSLGDRNYGYTF; CDR3nt: TGTGCCAGCAGCTTGGGGGACAGGAACTATGGCTACACCTTC
j_gene: TRBJ2-7; d_gene: TRBD2; abundance: -; v_gene: TRBV11-2; CDR3aa: CASSLRLAASYEQYF; CDR3nt: TGTGCCAGCAGCTTAAGACTAGCGGCTTCCTACGAGCAGTACTTC
j_gene: TRBJ1-1; d_gene: TRBD1; abundance: -; v_gene: TRBV6-5; CDR3aa: CASSYWDRASNTEAFF; CDR3nt: TGTGCCAGCAGCTACTGGGACAGAGCCTCGAACACTGAAGCTTTCTTT
j_gene: TRBJ2-3; d_gene: TRBD1; abundance: -; v_gene: TRBV10-3; CDR3aa: CAITARTGGADTQYF; CDR3nt: TGTGCCATCACGGCCAGGACAGGGGGAGCAGATACGCAGTATTTT
j_gene: TRBJ2-7; d_gene: -; abundance: -; v_gene: TRBV21-1; CDR3aa: CASETSGGRYDEQYF; CDR3nt: TGTGCCAGTGAAACTAGCGGGGGTCGGTATGACGAGCAGTACTTC
j_gene: TRBJ2-4; d_gene: TRBD2; abundance: few; v_gene: TRBV4-2; CDR3aa: CASSQESGTSKNIQYF; CDR3nt: TGTGCCAGCAGCCAAGAATCCGGGACTAGCAAAAACATTCAGTACTTC
j_gene: TRBJ2-5; d_gene: TRBD1; abundance: -; v_gene: TRBV6-1; CDR3aa: CASSEVQGNRDRSNF; CDR3nt: TGTGCCAGCAGTGAAGTCCAGGGTAACCGGGACAGAAGTAACTTC
j_gene: TRBJ1-1; d_gene: TRBD1; abundance: -; v_gene: TRBV27; CDR3aa: CASRRGQGEAFF; CDR3nt: TGTGCCAGCAGACGCGGACAGGGTGAAGCTTTCTTT
j_gene: TRBJ2-7; d_gene: -; abundance: once; v_gene: TRBV7-8; CDR3aa: CASSPAPWAVRPYEQYF; CDR3nt: TGTGCCAGCAGCCCAGCCCCATGGGCAGTGCGCCCCTACGAGCAGTACTTC
j_gene: TRBJ1-4; d_gene: TRBD1; abundance: -; v_gene: TRBV7-2; CDR3aa: CASRRDRGAEKLFF; CDR3nt: TGTGCCAGCAGACGGGACAGGGGAGCTGAAAAACTGTTTTTT
j_gene: TRBJ1-2; d_gene: -; abundance: -; v_gene: TRBV9; CDR3aa: CASSPQGNGYTF; CDR3nt: TGTGCCAGCAGCCCCCAGGGTAACGGCTACACCTTC
j_gene: TRBJ1-2; d_gene: -; abundance: -; v_gene: TRBV27; CDR3aa: CASSLSGKGDGYTF; CDR3nt: TGTGCCAGCAGTTTATCTGGCAAAGGGGATGGCTACACCTTC
j_gene: TRBJ1-2; d_gene: -; abundance: -; v_gene: TRBV6-6; CDR3aa: CASSRGGEEAGYTF; CDR3nt: TGTGCCAGCAGCCGCGGAGGGGAGGAGGCTGGCTACACCTTC
j_gene: TRBJ1-1; d_gene: -; abundance: few; v_gene: TRBV5-4; CDR3aa: CASSPTVLNTEAFF; CDR3nt: TGTGCCAGCAGCCCGACAGTTTTGAACACTGAAGCTTTCTTT
j_gene: TRBJ2-7; d_gene: -; abundance: -; v_gene: TRBV28; CDR3aa: CASSLNLRTELSYEQYF; CDR3nt: TGTGCCAGCAGTCTCAACCTACGGACAGAGCTCTCCTACGAGCAGTACTTC
j_gene: TRBJ2-2; d_gene: TRBD2; abundance: once; v_gene: TRBV28; CDR3aa: CASTSGGPDPFSNTGELFF; CDR3nt: TGTGCCAGCACCTCGGGAGGTCCCGATCCTTTCTCGAACACCGGGGAGCTGTTTTTT
j_gene: TRBJ1-6; d_gene: TRBD1; abundance: -; v_gene: TRBV2; CDR3aa: CASSPRTGSSPLHF; CDR3nt: TGTGCCAGCAGTCCCCGGACAGGGAGTTCACCCCTCCACTTT
j_gene: TRBJ1-5; d_gene: -; abundance: -; v_gene: TRBV6-5; CDR3aa: CASSYSKSQPQHF; CDR3nt: TGTGCCAGCAGTTACTCAAAAAGCCAGCCCCAGCATTTT
j_gene: TRBJ2-3; d_gene: TRBD2; abundance: -; v_gene: TRBV28; CDR3aa: CASSLEGRVLTDTQYF; CDR3nt: TGTGCCAGCAGTTTGGAGGGGAGGGTCCTCACAGATACGCAGTATTTT
j_gene: TRBJ2-2; d_gene: TRBD2; abundance: -; v_gene: TRBV11-2; CDR3aa: CASSLRLAGRNTGELFF; CDR3nt: TGTGCCAGCAGCTTAAGGCTAGCGGGAAGGAACACCGGGGAGCTGTTTTTT
j_gene: TRBJ2-7; d_gene: TRBD1; abundance: -; v_gene: TRBV5-1; CDR3aa: CASSLVGTGAYEQYF; CDR3nt: TGCGCCAGCAGCTTGGTCGGTACAGGGGCCTACGAGCAGTACTTC
j_gene: TRBJ2-1; d_gene: TRBD2; abundance: -; v_gene: TRBV5-1; CDR3aa: CASSLRTSGDNEQFF; CDR3nt: TGCGCCAGCAGCTTGAGGACTAGCGGTGACAATGAGCAGTTCTTC
j_gene: TRBJ1-3; d_gene: TRBD1; abundance: -; v_gene: TRBV5-4; CDR3aa: CASSLGGQARNTIYF; CDR3nt: TGTGCCAGCAGCTTGGGTGGACAGGCAAGAAACACCATATATTTT
j_gene: TRBJ2-3; d_gene: TRBD2; abundance: once; v_gene: TRBV9; CDR3aa: CASSVVASGSTDTQYF; CDR3nt: TGTGCCAGCAGCGTAGTGGCTAGCGGGAGCACAGATACGCAGTATTTT
j_gene: TRBJ1-6; d_gene: -; abundance: -; v_gene: TRBV5-1; CDR3aa: CASSRDSSSYNSPLHF; CDR3nt: TGCGCCAGCAGTAGGGACTCGAGCTCCTATAATTCACCCCTCCACTTT
j_gene: TRBJ2-7; d_gene: TRBD1; abundance: -; v_gene: TRBV7-9; CDR3aa: CSSSLQGDEQYF; CDR3nt: TGTTCCAGCAGTTTACAGGGGGACGAGCAGTACTTC
j_gene: TRBJ2-2; d_gene: TRBD2; abundance: -; v_gene: TRBV6-5; CDR3aa: CASGTTAANTGELFF; CDR3nt: TGTGCCAGTGGGACTACTGCTGCGAACACCGGGGAGCTGTTTTTT
j_gene: TRBJ1-2; d_gene: -; abundance: -; v_gene: TRBV7-3; CDR3aa: CASSFRGVICGYTF; CDR3nt: TGTGCCAGCAGCTTCAGGGGTGTGATTTGTGGCTACACCTTC
j_gene: TRBJ1-5; d_gene: TRBD1; abundance: -; v_gene: TRBV7-3; CDR3aa: CASSRDRSEPQHF; CDR3nt: TGTGCCAGCAGCCGGGACAGATCGGAGCCCCAGCATTTT
j_gene: TRBJ2-7; d_gene: TRBD2; abundance: -; v_gene: TRBV5-1; CDR3aa: CASSLVAGALGEQYF; CDR3nt: TGCGCCAGCAGCTTGGTAGCGGGGGCTTTGGGTGAGCAGTACTTC
j_gene: TRBJ1-5; d_gene: TRBD1; abundance: -; v_gene: TRBV10-2; CDR3aa: CASAPTGGQQPQHF; CDR3nt: TGCGCCAGCGCCCCGACAGGGGGCCAGCAGCCCCAGCATTTT
j_gene: TRBJ1-5; d_gene: -; abundance: -; v_gene: TRBV19; CDR3aa: CASKVRDSNQPQHF; CDR3nt: TGTGCCAGTAAGGTTCGGGATAGCAATCAGCCCCAGCATTTT